These T cell receptor beta chains were read from a single sample in a study of regulatory T cells in long-lasting Graves disease. Using its own MiXCR run on the multiplex PCR reads, TCRdb lists one record per CDR3 protein. There are around 430,000 distinct CDR3 sequences in the sample; less than 25% occur only once, and roughly 13% lies in the top ten. The source material was peripheral blood mononuclear cells (PBMCs), sampled when the disease was refractory, from a patient treated with antithyroid drugs. The source of these receptors is a female donor with Graves disease. CDR3s include the opening cysteine and the closing phenylalanine or tryptophan.

V gene	J gene	CDR3 protein
TRBV27	TRBJ2-2	CASSLSANTRELFF
TRBV28	TRBJ1-5	CASSKQGVYSNQPQHF
TRBV27	TRBJ1-5	CASSPSTGVLNQPQHF
TRBV28	TRBJ1-6	CASRLRGGSPLHF
TRBV12-3/TRBV12-4	TRBJ2-1	CASSRTGTNYNEQFF
TRBV11-3	TRBJ2-6	CASSFSLHRIAGTRYSGANVLTF
TRBV20-1	TRBJ2-1	CSASKWDYPYNEQFF
TRBV6-2/TRBV6-3	TRBJ1-2	CASSSEANYGYTF
TRBV28	TRBJ1-5	CASSSWGQTNQPQHF
TRBV20-1	TRBJ1-5	CSASTGTGINQPQHF
TRBV28	TRBJ1-1	CASNGRTEAFF
TRBV24-1	TRBJ2-5	CATSDTAAQETQYF
TRBV4-1	TRBJ1-1	CASSQEGGASAFF
TRBV6-2/TRBV6-3	TRBJ2-7	CASSYGTEIYEQYF
TRBV20-1	TRBJ2-2	CSAREREDGELFF
TRBV20-1	TRBJ2-7	CSASPQGEGYEQYF
TRBV12-3/TRBV12-4	TRBJ1-2	CASSHPPGEGYGYTF
TRBV12-3/TRBV12-4	TRBJ2-5	CASSSPRTKETQYF
TRBV20-1	TRBJ2-2	CSAEAGLAGNTGELFF
TRBV4-3	TRBJ2-5	CASSQDLAGTETQYF